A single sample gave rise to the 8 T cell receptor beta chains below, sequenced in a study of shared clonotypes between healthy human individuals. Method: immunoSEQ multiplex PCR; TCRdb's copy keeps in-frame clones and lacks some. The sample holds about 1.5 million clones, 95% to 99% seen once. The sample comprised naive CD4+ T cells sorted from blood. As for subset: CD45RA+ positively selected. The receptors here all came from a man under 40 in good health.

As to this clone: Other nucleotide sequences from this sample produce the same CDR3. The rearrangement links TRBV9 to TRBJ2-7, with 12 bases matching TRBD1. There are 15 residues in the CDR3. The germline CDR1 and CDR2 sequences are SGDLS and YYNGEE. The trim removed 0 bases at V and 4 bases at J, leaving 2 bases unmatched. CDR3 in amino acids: CASSVAGQGAYEQYF. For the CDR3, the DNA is TGTGCCAGCAGCGTAGCGGGACAGGGGGCGTACGAGCAGTACTTC.

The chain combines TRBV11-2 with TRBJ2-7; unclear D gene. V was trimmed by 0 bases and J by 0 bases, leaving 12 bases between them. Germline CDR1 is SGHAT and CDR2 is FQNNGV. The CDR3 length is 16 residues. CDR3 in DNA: TGTGCCAGCAGCTTAGACCCTTCGGCCAGCTCCTACGAGCAGTACTTC. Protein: CASSLDPSASSYEQYF.

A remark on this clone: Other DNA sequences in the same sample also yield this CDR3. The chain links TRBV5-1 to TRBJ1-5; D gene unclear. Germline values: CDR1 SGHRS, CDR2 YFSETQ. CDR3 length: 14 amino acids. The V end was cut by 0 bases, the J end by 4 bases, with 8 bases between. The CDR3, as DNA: TGCGCCAGCAGCTTGGGCGGGAGAAATCAGCCCCAGCATTTT. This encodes CASSLGGRNQPQHF.

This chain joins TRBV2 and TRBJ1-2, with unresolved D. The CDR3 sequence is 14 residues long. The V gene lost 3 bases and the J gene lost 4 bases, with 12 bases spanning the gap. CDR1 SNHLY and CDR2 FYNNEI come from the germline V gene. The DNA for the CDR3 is TGTGCCAGCAGTGAGGGCCCGAACATCTATGGCTACACCTTC. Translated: CASSEGPNIYGYTF.

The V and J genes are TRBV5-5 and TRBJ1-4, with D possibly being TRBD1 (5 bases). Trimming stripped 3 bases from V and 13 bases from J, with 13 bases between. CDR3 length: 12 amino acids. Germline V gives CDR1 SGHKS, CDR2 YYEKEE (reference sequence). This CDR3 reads CASSSDGRGLFF. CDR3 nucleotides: TGTGCCAGCAGCTCCGACGGAAGGGGACTGTTTTTT.

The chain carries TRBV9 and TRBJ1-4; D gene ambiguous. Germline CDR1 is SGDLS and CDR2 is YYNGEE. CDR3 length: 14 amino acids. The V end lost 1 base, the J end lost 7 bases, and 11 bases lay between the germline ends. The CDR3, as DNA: TGTGCCAGCAGCGTATCGTCCGTAGCTGAAAAACTGTTTTTT. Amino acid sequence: CASSVSSVAEKLFF.

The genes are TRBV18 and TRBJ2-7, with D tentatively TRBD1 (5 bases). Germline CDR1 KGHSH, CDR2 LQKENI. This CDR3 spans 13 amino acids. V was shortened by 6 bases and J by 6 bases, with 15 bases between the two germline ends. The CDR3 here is CASSPGRGGEQYF. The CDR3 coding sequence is TGTGCCAGCTCCCCGGGTAGGGGCGGCGAGCAGTACTTC.

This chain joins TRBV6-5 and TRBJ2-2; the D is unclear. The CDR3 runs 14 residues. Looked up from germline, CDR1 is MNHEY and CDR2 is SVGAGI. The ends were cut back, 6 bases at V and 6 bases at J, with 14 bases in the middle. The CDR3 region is CASRPPAPAGELFF. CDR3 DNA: TGTGCCAGCAGACCGCCCGCACCGGCCGGGGAGCTGTTTTTT.